The 27 T cell receptor beta chains below were found in one sample sequenced in a study of shared T cell receptors in the human thymus. Measured with immunoSEQ multiplex PCR; TCRdb has only the in-frame clones, and not every one. The sample yields under 700,000 clones, 78% seen once. This sample was also put to use in a study of human thymus T cells.

The sequencing input was thymocytes. The receptors come from a boy in the first two years of life with a congenital heart defect.

This rearrangement joins TRBV6-1 to TRBJ2-1, with a tentative D call TRBD1 (5 bases). Trimming removed 2 bases at V and 6 bases at J, with 14 bases between. CDR1 MNHNS and CDR2 SASEGT come from the germline V gene. CDR3 length: 15 amino acids. For the CDR3, the DNA is TGTGCCAGCAGTGAAATGGGCGCAAGGGGCAATGAGCAGTTCTTC. This codes for CASSEMGARGNEQFF.

The chain links TRBV5-4 to TRBJ2-3; D is possibly TRBD1 (6 bases). Germline V gene sequence: CDR1 SGHNT, CDR2 YYREEE (reference sequence). The CDR3 is made up of 15 amino acids. V gave up 2 bases and J gave up 0 bases, with 10 bases separating them. The CDR3 nucleotides are TGTGCCAGCAGCTTCGACAGGCTGAGCACAGATACGCAGTATTTT. Protein sequence: CASSFDRLSTDTQYF. Based on the CDR3 plus reference TRBV5-4 and TRBJ2-3, the full variable domain is ETGVTQSPTHLIKTRGQQVTLRCSSQSGHNTVSWYQQALGQGPQFIFQYYREEENGRGNFPPRFSGLQFPNYSSELNVNALELDDSALYLCASSFDRLSTDTQYFGPGTRLTVL.

CDR3 sequence (DNA): TGCAGCGTTGAAGGCGGGCGAGGCTATGGCTACACCTTC. Translation: CSVEGGRGYGYTF. This chain links TRBV29-1 with TRBJ1-2; D unresolved. Germline values: CDR1 SQVTM, CDR2 ANQGSEA. V lost 1 base and J 4 bases, leaving 10 bases between the germline ends. CDR3 length: 13 amino acids.

The chain has TRBV11-2 and TRBJ1-2, with a weak D call TRBD1 (5 bases). CDR3 size: 13 residues. Trimming removed 4 bases at V and 8 bases at J, with 14 bases between. Germline lookup yields CDR1 SGHAT and CDR2 FQNNGV. The DNA of the CDR3 is TGTGCCAGCAGCTCGGGGGGGATAGGGGGCTACACCTTC. Its translation is CASSSGGIGGYTF.

This chain connects TRBV4-2 to TRBJ2-7; possible D gene TRBD2, 6 bases. Per germline, CDR1 LGHNA and CDR2 YNFKEQ. This CDR3 comprises 15 residues. Trimming shortened V by 3 bases and J by 5 bases, and 17 bases separated the two germline ends. The CDR3 sequence is CASSHPLADRDEQYF. The CDR3 bases are TGTGCCAGCAGCCACCCGTTAGCGGATCGGGACGAGCAGTACTTC.

A word on this clone: At one boundary the junction diverges from the germline segment, which might be a read error. The V call is TRBV4-1, the J call TRBJ2-1, with 9 bases lining up with TRBD1. The CDR3 spans 12 residues. Germline V lookup: CDR1 MGHRA, CDR2 YSYEKL. The CDR3 nucleotides are TGCGCCAGCAGCCTACCCCGGGACAGGGAGGTCTTC. Protein: CASSLPRDREVF.

The chain carries TRBV6-1 and TRBJ2-2; possibly TRBD2 for D (6 bases). V shed 4 bases and J shed 3 bases, with 12 bases lying between them. Germline-derived CDR1 and CDR2 are MNHNS and SASEGT. The CDR3 has 15 amino acids. CDR3 sequence (DNA): TGTGCCAGCAGTGGCGGGGACGGCTACACCGGGGAGCTGTTTTTT. It yields the protein CASSGGDGYTGELFF.

This clone was picked up one time. The V gene is TRBV28, the J gene TRBJ2-7, with D unresolved. Germline V gene data show CDR1 as MDHEN and CDR2 as SYDVKM. The V gene lost 2 bases and the J gene lost 1 base, with 12 bases spanning the gap. The CDR3 is 15 amino acids. This chain's CDR3 is CASSLILPGSYEQYF. The CDR3 coding sequence is TGTGCCAGCAGTTTAATCCTACCGGGTTCCTACGAGCAGTACTTC.

The J gene is TRBJ1-1, the V gene TRBV28; possibly TRBD1 for D (5 bases). In germline, CDR1 is MDHEN, CDR2 SYDVKM. Trimming removed 8 bases at V and 3 bases at J, with 7 bases between. The CDR3 runs 11 residues. The CDR3 coding sequence is TGTGCCAGCTGGGGGGACACTGAAGCTTTCTTT. Translating gives CASWGDTEAFF. Using reference TRBV28 and TRBJ1-1 for the parts outside the CDR3, the full variable domain is DVKVTQSSRYLVKRTGEKVFLECVQDMDHENMFWYRQDPGLGLRLIYFSYDVKMKEKGDIPEGYSVSREKKERFSLILESASTNQTSMYLCASWGDTEAFFGQGTRLTVV.

J is TRBJ2-5 and V is TRBV2; maybe TRBD1 (6 bases). CDR3 length: 15 residues. V lost 4 bases and J 1 base, leaving 13 bases between the germline ends. Germline loops: CDR1 SNHLY, CDR2 FYNNEI. CDR3 nucleotides: TGTGCCAGCAGTGCCCAGCGGACAGTCCAAGAGACCCAGTACTTC. It encodes CASSAQRTVQETQYF.

This chain connects TRBV7-2 to TRBJ2-7; 11 positions agree with TRBD1. Germline CDR1 SGHTA, CDR2 FQGNSA. With 5 bases clipped from V and 3 bases from J, the junction kept 9 bases outside the gene matches. The CDR3 runs 16 residues. The CDR3 loop reads CASSLQWGQGGYEQYF. The CDR3 nucleotides read TGTGCCAGCAGCCTCCAGTGGGGACAGGGGGGCTACGAGCAGTACTTC.

This clone was observed a handful of times. V and J are TRBV10-3 and TRBJ2-7, with D tentatively TRBD2 (7 bases). The CDR3 spans 15 residues. Germline values: CDR1 ENHRY, CDR2 SYGVKD. V dropped 4 bases and J dropped 2 bases, with 15 bases sitting between them. This CDR3 is CAISGGGLLTYEQYF. DNA of the CDR3: TGTGCCATCAGTGGGGGGGGCTTGCTTACCTACGAGCAGTACTTC.

This chain uses TRBV4-1 with TRBJ2-5, with 14 bases matching TRBD2. V trimming: 4 bases; J trimming: 5 bases; junction bases outside the gene matches: 3. CDR3 length equals 15 residues. The germline CDR1 and CDR2 sequences are MGHRA and YSYEKL. DNA for the CDR3: TGCGCCAGCAGCCCCAGACTAGCGGGAGGGGAGACCCAGTACTTC. It encodes CASSPRLAGGETQYF.

The chain employs TRBV29-1 and TRBJ1-2, with D unclear. The ends were cut back, 0 bases at V and 2 bases at J, with 13 bases in the middle. From germline, CDR1 is SQVTM and CDR2 ANQGSEA. The CDR3 sequence is 15 residues long. The CDR3 protein is CSVEDWTLPNYGYTF. The CDR3 DNA sequence: TGCAGCGTTGAAGATTGGACTCTGCCGAACTATGGCTACACCTTC.

CDR3 sequence (DNA): TGTGCCAGTGAGCCTTCTAGCGGGGTAGCCAAAAACATTCAGTACTTC. It translates to CASEPSSGVAKNIQYF. V is TRBV19 and J is TRBJ2-4, with TRBD2 matching over 9 bases. Germline CDR1 reads LNHDA; CDR2 reads SQIVND (reference sequence). The CDR3 consists of 16 residues. The V gene end was trimmed by 8 bases and the J gene end by 0 bases; junction bases not matched to a gene: 8.

The chain recombines TRBV7-3 with TRBJ1-1; D might be TRBD1 (5 bases). The V gene lost 5 bases and the J gene lost 6 bases, with 10 bases spanning the gap. Germline CDR1 and CDR2: SGHTA and FQGTGA. The CDR3 contains 12 residues. The CDR3 loop is CASSPGGAEAFF. CDR3 in DNA: TGTGCCAGCAGCCCGGGGGGAGCTGAAGCTTTCTTT.

The gene calls are TRBV6-4 and TRBJ2-2, with 11 bases fitting TRBD2. With 4 bases clipped from V and 9 bases from J, the junction kept 7 bases outside the gene matches. Germline V gene sequence: CDR1 MRHNA, CDR2 SNTAGT. The CDR3 extends over 15 amino acids. In nucleotides, the CDR3 is TGTGCCAGCAGTGTACTAGCGGGAGTATCCAGGGAGCTGTTTTTT. The encoded protein is CASSVLAGVSRELFF.

Only a few counts were recorded for this clone. The chain joins TRBV5-1 to TRBJ2-2; 14 nucleotides line up with TRBD2. Per the germline V gene, CDR1 is SGHRS and CDR2 is YFSETQ. Losses at the gene ends were 3 bases for V and 6 bases for J; bases not matched to a gene: 4. The CDR3 has 16 residues. The DNA of the CDR3 is TGCGCCAGCAGCTCGGGACTAGCGGGAGAGGCCGGGGAGCTGTTTTTT. This codes for CASSSGLAGEAGELFF.

This chain joins TRBV27 and TRBJ2-5, with 9 bases lining up with TRBD1. After removal of 5 bases from V and 3 bases from J, the junction contained 10 bases not matched to a gene. The CDR3 is 16 residues long. The germline V gene has CDR1 MNHEY and CDR2 SMNVEV (reference sequence). CDR3 amino acids: CASSKNRGRMKETQYF. CDR3 bases: TGTGCCAGCAGTAAGAACAGGGGGCGAATGAAAGAGACCCAGTACTTC.

The chain employs TRBV18 and TRBJ2-7; maybe TRBD1 (6 bases). Germline CDR1 is KGHSH and CDR2 is LQKENI. This CDR3 is built from 14 residues. Trimming pared 0 bases from V and 2 bases from J, leaving 8 bases between. Written as DNA, the CDR3 is TGTGCCAGCTCACCACCGAGGGGGACCTACGAGCAGTACTTC. Translating it yields CASSPPRGTYEQYF.

V and J are TRBV28 and TRBJ2-3; D might be TRBD2 (6 bases). The V gene lost 2 bases and the J gene lost 2 bases, with 17 bases spanning the gap. Germline CDR1 and CDR2: MDHEN and SYDVKM. The CDR3 contains 17 residues. In nucleotides, the CDR3 is TGTGCCAGCAGTTTAGTATCGGCGGGGCCGTACACAGATACGCAGTATTTT. Translated: CASSLVSAGPYTDTQYF.

The gene calls are TRBV27 and TRBJ1-1; D may be TRBD1 (6 bases). The germline V gene has CDR1 MNHEY and CDR2 SMNVEV (reference sequence). V lost 5 bases to trimming and J lost 6 bases, with 16 bases between them. This CDR3 spans 14 amino acids. CDR3 sequence (DNA): TGTGCCAGCAGTCCCCTCGGTGGGGGCTCTGAAGCTTTCTTT. This encodes CASSPLGGGSEAFF.

The chain is built from TRBV6-5 and TRBJ2-5, with TRBD1 matching 7 bases. With V trimmed by 5 bases and J by 5 bases, 5 bases remained unmatched. The CDR3 has 13 amino acids. Germline V lookup: CDR1 MNHEY, CDR2 SVGAGI. DNA of the CDR3: TGTGCCAGCAGTAATGACAGGGCGGAGACCCAGTACTTC. This encodes CASSNDRAETQYF.

The chain carries TRBV15 and TRBJ2-7; 7 bases are a match to TRBD1. Germline loops: CDR1 LNHNV, CDR2 YYDKDF (reference sequence). The CDR3 is 14 amino acids. The junction had 6 bases not matched to a gene; V was cut back by 3 bases and J by 4 bases. Here the CDR3 reads CATSSSGQNYEQYF. The CDR3 coding sequence is TGTGCCACCAGCAGTTCGGGACAGAATTACGAGCAGTACTTC. The variable domain in full, completed from reference TRBV15 and TRBJ2-7, reads DAMVIQNPRYQVTQFGKPVTLSCSQTLNHNVMYWYQQKSSQAPKLLFHYYDKDFNNEADTPDNFQSRRPNTSFCFLDIRSPGLGDTAMYLCATSSSGQNYEQYFGPGTRLTVT.

The chain uses TRBV2 and TRBJ2-7, with D unresolved. The CDR3 length is 12 residues. The germline V gene has CDR1 SNHLY and CDR2 FYNNEI. V was clipped by 6 bases and J by 9 bases, with 15 bases between them. The CDR3 DNA follows: TGTGCCAGCAGCCCCCCGGAGAAAGGGCAGTACTTC. This codes for CASSPPEKGQYF.

The chain uses TRBV6-6 and TRBJ1-5; TRBD1 is a possible D gene (6 bases). The CDR3 extends over 15 amino acids. The ends were cut back, 5 bases at V and 0 bases at J, with 11 bases in the middle. Germline lookup yields CDR1 MNHNY and CDR2 SVGAGI (reference sequence). The CDR3 is CASSPGVTSNQPQHF. CDR3 sequence (DNA): TGTGCCAGCAGTCCAGGGGTCACTAGCAATCAGCCCCAGCATTTT.

This sequence joins TRBV29-1 and TRBJ1-4, with unresolved D. The CDR3 length is 15 residues. Germline V gives CDR1 SQVTM, CDR2 ANQGSEA. The ends were cut back, 6 bases at V and 3 bases at J, with 17 bases in the middle. This CDR3 is CSVMRLNSSNEKLFF. The CDR3, as DNA: TGCAGCGTGATGCGCTTAAACAGTTCTAATGAAAAACTGTTTTTT.